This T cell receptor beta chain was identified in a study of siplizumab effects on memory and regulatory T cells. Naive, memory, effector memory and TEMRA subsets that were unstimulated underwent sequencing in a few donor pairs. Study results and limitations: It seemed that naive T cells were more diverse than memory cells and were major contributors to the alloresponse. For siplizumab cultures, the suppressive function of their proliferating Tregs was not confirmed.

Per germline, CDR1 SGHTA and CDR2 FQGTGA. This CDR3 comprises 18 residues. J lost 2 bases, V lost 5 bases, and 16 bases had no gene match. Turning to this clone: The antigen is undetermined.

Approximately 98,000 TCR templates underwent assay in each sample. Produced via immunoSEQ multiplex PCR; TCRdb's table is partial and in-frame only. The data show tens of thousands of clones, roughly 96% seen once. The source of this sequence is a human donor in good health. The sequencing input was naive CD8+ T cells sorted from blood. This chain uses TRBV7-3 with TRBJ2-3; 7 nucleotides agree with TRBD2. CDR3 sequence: CASSPNVRGSGATDTQYF. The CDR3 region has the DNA TGTGCCAGCAGCCCTAATGTCAGAGGGAGCGGGGCCACAGATACGCAGTATTTT.